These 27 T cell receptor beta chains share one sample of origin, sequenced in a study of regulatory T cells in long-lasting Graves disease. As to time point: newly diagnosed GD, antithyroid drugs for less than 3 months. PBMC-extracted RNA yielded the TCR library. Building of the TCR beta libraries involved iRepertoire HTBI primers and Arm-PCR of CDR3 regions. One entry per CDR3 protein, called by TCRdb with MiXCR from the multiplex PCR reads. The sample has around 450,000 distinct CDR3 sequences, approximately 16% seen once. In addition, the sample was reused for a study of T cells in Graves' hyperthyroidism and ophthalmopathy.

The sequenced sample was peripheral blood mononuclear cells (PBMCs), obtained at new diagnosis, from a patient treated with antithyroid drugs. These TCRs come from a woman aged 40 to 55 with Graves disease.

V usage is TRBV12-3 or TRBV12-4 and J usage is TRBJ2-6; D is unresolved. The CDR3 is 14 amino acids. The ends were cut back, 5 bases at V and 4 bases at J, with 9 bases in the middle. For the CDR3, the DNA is TGTGCCAGCAGTCCATTTGAAGGGGCCAACGTCCTGACTTTC. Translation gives CASSPFEGANVLTF.

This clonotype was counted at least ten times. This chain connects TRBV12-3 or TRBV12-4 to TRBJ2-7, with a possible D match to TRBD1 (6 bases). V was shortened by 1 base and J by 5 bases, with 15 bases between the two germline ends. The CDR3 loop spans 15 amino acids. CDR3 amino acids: CASSLVPGVSHEQYF. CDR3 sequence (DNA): TGTGCCAGCAGTTTAGTCCCAGGGGTGAGTCACGAGCAGTACTTC.

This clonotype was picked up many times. CDR3 sequence: CASSLGSPYEKLFF. The DNA of the CDR3 is TGTGCCAGCAGTTTAGGCAGTCCCTATGAAAAACTGTTTTTT. This chain connects TRBV12-3 or TRBV12-4 to TRBJ1-4, with no clear D. Trimming left V 1 base short and J 6 bases short, with 9 bases between. The CDR3 sequence is 14 residues long.

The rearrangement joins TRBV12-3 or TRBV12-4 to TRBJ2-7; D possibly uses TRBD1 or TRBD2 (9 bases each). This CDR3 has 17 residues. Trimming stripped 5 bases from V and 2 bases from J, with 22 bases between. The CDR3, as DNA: TGTGCCAGCAGTCGGACAGGGGAGAGCGGGAGGACCTACGAGCAGTACTTC. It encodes CASSRTGESGRTYEQYF.

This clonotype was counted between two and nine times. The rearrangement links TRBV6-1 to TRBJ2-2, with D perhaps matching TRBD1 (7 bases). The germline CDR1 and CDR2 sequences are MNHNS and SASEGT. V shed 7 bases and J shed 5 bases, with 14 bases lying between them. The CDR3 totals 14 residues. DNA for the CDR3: TGTGCCAGCAACAGGAGGGGGCGGACCGGGGAGCTGTTTTTT. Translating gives CASNRRGRTGELFF.

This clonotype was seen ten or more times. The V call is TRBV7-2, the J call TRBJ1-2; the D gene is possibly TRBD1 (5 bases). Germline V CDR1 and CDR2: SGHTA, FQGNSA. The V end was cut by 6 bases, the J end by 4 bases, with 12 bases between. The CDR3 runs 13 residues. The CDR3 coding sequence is TGTGCCAGCAGGGGGGAACAATCCTATGGCTACACCTTC. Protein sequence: CASRGEQSYGYTF. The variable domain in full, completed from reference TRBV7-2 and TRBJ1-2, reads GAGVSQSPSNKVTEKGKDVELRCDPISGHTALYWYRQSLGQGLEFLIYFQGNSAPDKSGLPSDRFSAERTGGSVSTLTIQRTQQEDSAVYLCASRGEQSYGYTFGSGTRLTVV.

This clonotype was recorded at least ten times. The CDR3 DNA reads as TGTGCCAGCAGCTCGTGGACTAGCGGTGAAGAGACCCAGTACTTC. Its protein is CASSSWTSGEETQYF. This chain connects TRBV3-1 to TRBJ2-1; TRBD2 aligns across 10 bases. The J call could be wrong; TRBJ2-5 is a better fit for the DNA end. The CDR3 is made up of 15 amino acids. Germline V gene data show CDR1 as LGHDT and CDR2 as YNNKEL (reference sequence).

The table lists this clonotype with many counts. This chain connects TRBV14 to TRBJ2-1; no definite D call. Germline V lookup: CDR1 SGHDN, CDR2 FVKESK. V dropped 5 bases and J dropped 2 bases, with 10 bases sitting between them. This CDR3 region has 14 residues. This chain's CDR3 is CASSYTGAYNEQFF. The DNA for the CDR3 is TGTGCCAGCAGCTACACTGGGGCCTACAATGAGCAGTTCTTC.

CDR3 in amino acids: CASTGGQGVSEAFF. CDR3 nucleotides: TGTGCCAGCACCGGGGGACAGGGGGTCTCTGAAGCTTTCTTT. The chain couples TRBV7-9 to TRBJ1-1; 11 bases match TRBD1. CDR3 size: 14 residues. Germline V gives CDR1 SEHNR, CDR2 FQNEAQ (reference sequence). The V segment lost 7 bases and the J segment 6 bases; nucleotides outside the gene matches: 7.

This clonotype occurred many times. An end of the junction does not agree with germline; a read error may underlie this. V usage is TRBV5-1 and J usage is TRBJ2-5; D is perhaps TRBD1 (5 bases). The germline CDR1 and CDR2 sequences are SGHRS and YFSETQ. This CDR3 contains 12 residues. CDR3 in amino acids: CASSFQGETQYF. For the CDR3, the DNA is TGTGCCAGCAGCTTTCAGGGTGAGACCCAGTACTTC.

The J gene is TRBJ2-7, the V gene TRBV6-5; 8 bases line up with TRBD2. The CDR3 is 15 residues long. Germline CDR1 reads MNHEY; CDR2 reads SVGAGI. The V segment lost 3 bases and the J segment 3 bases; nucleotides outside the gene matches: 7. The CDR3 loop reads CASSYGTSGFYEQYF. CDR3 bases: TGTGCCAGCAGTTATGGAACTAGCGGATTCTACGAGCAGTACTTC.

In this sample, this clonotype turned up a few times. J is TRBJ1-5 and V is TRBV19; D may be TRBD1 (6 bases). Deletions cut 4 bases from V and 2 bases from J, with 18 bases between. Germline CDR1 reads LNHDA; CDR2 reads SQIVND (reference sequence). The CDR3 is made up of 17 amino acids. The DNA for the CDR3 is TGTGCCAGTAGTACATTAGCCTACAGGGAGGGCAATCAGCCCCAGCATTTT. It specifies CASSTLAYREGNQPQHF.

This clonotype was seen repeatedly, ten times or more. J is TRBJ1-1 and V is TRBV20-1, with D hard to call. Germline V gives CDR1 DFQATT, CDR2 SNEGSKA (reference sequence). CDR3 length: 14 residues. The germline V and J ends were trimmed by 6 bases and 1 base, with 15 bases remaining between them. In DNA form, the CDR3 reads TGCAGTGCCGCGGGTGGTTCGGGGAACACTGAAGCTTTCTTT. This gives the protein CSAAGGSGNTEAFF.

The CDR3 DNA sequence: TGTGCCTGGACCATCGATGGGGGCATCGGTACAGATACGCAGTATTTT. It is translated as CAWTIDGGIGTDTQYF. This chain connects TRBV30 to TRBJ2-3, with D possibly matching TRBD1 (6 bases). The CDR3 runs 16 residues. V gave up 4 bases and J gave up 3 bases, with 20 bases separating them. Germline V CDR1 and CDR2: GTSNPN, SVGIG (reference sequence).

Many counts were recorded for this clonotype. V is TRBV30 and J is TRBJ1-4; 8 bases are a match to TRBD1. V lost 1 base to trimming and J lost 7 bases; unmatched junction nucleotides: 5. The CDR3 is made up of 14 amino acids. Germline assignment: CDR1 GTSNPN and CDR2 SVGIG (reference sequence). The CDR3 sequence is CAWSAIQGGEKLFF. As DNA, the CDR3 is TGTGCCTGGAGTGCCATACAGGGGGGTGAAAAACTGTTTTTT.

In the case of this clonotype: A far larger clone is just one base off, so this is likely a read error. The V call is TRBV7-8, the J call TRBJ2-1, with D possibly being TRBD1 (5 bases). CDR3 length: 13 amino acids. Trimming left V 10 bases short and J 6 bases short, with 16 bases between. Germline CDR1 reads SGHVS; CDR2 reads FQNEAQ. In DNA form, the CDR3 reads TGTGCCAACAGGTGGGGATGGGGCAATGAGCAGTTCTTC. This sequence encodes CANRWGWGNEQFF.

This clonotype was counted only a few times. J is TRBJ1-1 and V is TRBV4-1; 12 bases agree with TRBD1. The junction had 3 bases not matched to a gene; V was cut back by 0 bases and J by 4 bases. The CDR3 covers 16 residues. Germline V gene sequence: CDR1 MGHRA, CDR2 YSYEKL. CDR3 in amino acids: CASSQDGTGGFTEAFF. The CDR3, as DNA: TGCGCCAGCAGCCAAGACGGGACAGGGGGCTTCACTGAAGCTTTCTTT.

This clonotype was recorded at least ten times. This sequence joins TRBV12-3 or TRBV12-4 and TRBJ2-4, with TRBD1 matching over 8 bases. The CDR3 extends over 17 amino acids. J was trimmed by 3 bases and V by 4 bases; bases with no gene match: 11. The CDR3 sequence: CASSSWTGSLDKNIQYF. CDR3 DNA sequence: TGTGCCAGCAGTTCTTGGACAGGGAGTCTGGACAAAAACATTCAGTACTTC.

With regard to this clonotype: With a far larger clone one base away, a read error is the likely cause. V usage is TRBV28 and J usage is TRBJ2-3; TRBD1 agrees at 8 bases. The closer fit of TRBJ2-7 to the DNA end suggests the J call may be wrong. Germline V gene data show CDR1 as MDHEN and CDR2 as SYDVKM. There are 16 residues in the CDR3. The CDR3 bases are TGTGCCAGCAGTTTAGGTCCCTCACAGGGGACAGGCGAGCAGTACTTC. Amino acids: CASSLGPSQGTGEQYF.

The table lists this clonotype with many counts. In DNA, the CDR3 is TGTGCCAGCGGGGACAGAGTTAAGTACGAGCAGTACTTC. Its translation is CASGDRVKYEQYF. This chain uses TRBV11-3 with TRBJ2-7, with TRBD1 matching 7 bases. J gave up 4 bases and V 8 bases, and 8 bases lay outside the gene matches. CDR1 and CDR2 from the germline V gene are SGHNT and YENEEA. The CDR3 covers 13 residues.

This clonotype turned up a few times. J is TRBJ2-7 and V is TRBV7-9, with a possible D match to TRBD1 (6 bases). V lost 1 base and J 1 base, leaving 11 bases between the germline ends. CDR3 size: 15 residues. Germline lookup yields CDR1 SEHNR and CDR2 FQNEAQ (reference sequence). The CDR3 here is CASSLVGGQSYEQYF. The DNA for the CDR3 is TGTGCCAGCAGCTTAGTAGGAGGACAGTCCTACGAGCAGTACTTC.

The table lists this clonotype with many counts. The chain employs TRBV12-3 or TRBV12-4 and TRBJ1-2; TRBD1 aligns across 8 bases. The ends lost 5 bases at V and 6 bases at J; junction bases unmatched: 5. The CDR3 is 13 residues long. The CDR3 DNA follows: TGTGCCAGCAGTCCGGACAGGGCCAATGGCTACACCTTC. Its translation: CASSPDRANGYTF.

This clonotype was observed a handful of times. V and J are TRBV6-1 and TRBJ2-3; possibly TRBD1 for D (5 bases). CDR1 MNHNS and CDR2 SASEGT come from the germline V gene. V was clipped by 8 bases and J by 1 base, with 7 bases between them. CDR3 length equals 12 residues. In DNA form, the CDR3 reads TGTGCCAGCGGGGCTGGCACAGATACGCAGTATTTT. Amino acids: CASGAGTDTQYF.

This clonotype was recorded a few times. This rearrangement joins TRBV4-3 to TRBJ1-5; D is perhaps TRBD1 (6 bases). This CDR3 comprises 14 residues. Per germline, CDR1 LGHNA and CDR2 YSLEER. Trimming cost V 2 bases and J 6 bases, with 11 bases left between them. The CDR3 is CASSQTGFGQPQHF. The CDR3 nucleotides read TGCGCCAGCAGCCAAACAGGGTTCGGTCAGCCCCAGCATTTT.

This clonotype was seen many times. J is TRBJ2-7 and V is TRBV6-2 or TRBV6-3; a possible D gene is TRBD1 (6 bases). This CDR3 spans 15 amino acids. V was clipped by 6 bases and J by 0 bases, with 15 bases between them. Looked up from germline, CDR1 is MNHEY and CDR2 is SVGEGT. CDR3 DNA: TGTGCCAGCAGCGTACCCGGACAGCGCTCCTACGAGCAGTACTTC. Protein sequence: CASSVPGQRSYEQYF.

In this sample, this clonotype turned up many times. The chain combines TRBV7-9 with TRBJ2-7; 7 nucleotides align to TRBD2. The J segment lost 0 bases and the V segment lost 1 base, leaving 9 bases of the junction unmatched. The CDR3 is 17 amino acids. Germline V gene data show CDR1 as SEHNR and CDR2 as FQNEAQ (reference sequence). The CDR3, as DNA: TGTGCCAGCAGCTTAGACTATCAGGGCGGGAGCTCCTACGAGCAGTACTTC. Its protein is CASSLDYQGGSSYEQYF.

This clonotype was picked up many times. CDR3 sequence reads: CASSPRGRTSGYNEQFF. The CDR3 region has the DNA TGTGCCAGCAGCCCGAGAGGAAGGACTAGCGGTTACAATGAGCAGTTCTTC. The genes are TRBV13 and TRBJ2-1; TRBD2 matches at 10 bases. Germline loops: CDR1 PRHDT, CDR2 FYEKMQ (reference sequence). The ends lost 5 bases at V and 4 bases at J; junction bases unmatched: 11. The CDR3 extends over 17 amino acids. Variable domain in full (rest from reference TRBV13 and TRBJ2-1): AAGVIQSPRHLIKEKRETATLKCYPIPRHDTVYWYQQGPGQDPQFLISFYEKMQSDKGSIPDRFSAQQFSDYHSELNMSSLELGDSALYFCASSPRGRTSGYNEQFFGPGTRLTVL.